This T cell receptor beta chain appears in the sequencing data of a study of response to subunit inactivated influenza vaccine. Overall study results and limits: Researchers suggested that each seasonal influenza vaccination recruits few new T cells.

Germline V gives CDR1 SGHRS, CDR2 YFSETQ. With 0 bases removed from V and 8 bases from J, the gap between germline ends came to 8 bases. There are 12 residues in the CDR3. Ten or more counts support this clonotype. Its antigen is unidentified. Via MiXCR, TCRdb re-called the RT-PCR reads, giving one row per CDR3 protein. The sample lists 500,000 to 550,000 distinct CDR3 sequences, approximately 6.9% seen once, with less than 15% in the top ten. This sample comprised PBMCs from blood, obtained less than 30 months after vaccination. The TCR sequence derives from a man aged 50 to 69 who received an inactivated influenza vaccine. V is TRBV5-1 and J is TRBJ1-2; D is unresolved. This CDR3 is CASSLAGGGYTF. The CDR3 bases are TGCGCCAGCAGCTTGGCTGGTGGAGGCTACACCTTC.